These 29 T cell receptor beta chains originate from one sample sequenced in a study of shared clonotypes between healthy human individuals. Generated by immunoSEQ multiplex PCR, the TCRdb table keeps only in-frame clones and is missing some. The table has some 1,100,000 clones, around three quarters seen once; the top ten hold 0.5% to 0.6%. The specimen sequenced was memory CD4+ T cells from PBMCs. As to subset: CD45RA-negative fraction. All receptors come from a young man in good health. Some clones in this sample may be carry-over from other donors' samples.

This clone was detected only once. The V and J genes are TRBV20-1 and TRBJ1-6; no clear D. CDR1 is DFQATT, CDR2 SNEGSKA, per germline (reference sequence). V was trimmed by 3 bases and J by 14 bases, leaving 11 bases between them. The CDR3 covers 11 residues. CDR3 DNA sequence: TGCAGTGCTAGTGGCCGTGGGACCCTCCACTTT. It encodes CSASGRGTLHF.

The rearrangement links TRBV7-2 to TRBJ2-7; maybe TRBD1 (5 bases). V shed 5 bases and J shed 2 bases, with 10 bases lying between them. The CDR3 loop spans 13 amino acids. CDR1 is SGHTA, CDR2 FQGNSA, per germline. CDR3 nucleotide sequence: TGTGCCAGCAGCCAGGGAAAAACCTACGAGCAGTACTTC. Translating it yields CASSQGKTYEQYF.

Turning to this clone: This sample includes further DNA sequences coding for the same CDR3. V and J are TRBV15 and TRBJ1-5; no clear D gene. Germline-derived CDR1 and CDR2 are LNHNV and YYDKDF (reference sequence). CDR3 size: 12 residues. The germline V and J ends were trimmed by 0 bases and 6 bases, with 3 bases remaining between them. The DNA for the CDR3 is TGTGCCACCAGCAGAGACGCTCAGCCCCAGCATTTT. Translated, it gives CATSRDAQPQHF. Using reference TRBV15 and TRBJ1-5 for the parts outside the CDR3, the full variable domain is DAMVIQNPRYQVTQFGKPVTLSCSQTLNHNVMYWYQQKSSQAPKLLFHYYDKDFNNEADTPDNFQSRRPNTSFCFLDIRSPGLGDTAMYLCATSRDAQPQHFGDGTRLSIL.

This clone was detected only a few times. The rearrangement joins TRBV9 to TRBJ2-7, with 10 bases aligning to TRBD2. J was trimmed by 2 bases and V by 4 bases; bases with no gene match: 6. The CDR3 covers 15 residues. Germline loops: CDR1 SGDLS, CDR2 YYNGEE. The DNA for the CDR3 is TGTGCCAGCAGCCCCAGGACTAGCGGAGCCTACGAGCAGTACTTC. Protein product: CASSPRTSGAYEQYF.

This clone was counted many times. Written as DNA, the CDR3 is TGTGCCAGCAGTTACTCGAAGGGGTATGGCTACACCTTC. Translation gives CASSYSKGYGYTF. The V call is TRBV6-5, the J call TRBJ1-2, with a weak D call TRBD1 (5 bases). The CDR3 loop spans 13 amino acids. Germline V gives CDR1 MNHEY, CDR2 SVGAGI. With 0 bases removed from V and 5 bases from J, the gap between germline ends came to 7 bases.

The chain combines TRBV14 with TRBJ2-7, with unresolved D. This CDR3 is built from 16 residues. V was pared by 4 bases and J by 2 bases, with 18 bases between. Germline CDR1 and CDR2: SGHDN and FVKESK. The CDR3 loop is CASSPLAVPGTYEQYF. The CDR3 DNA reads as TGTGCCAGCAGCCCTCTGGCGGTCCCCGGTACCTACGAGCAGTACTTC.

The chain links TRBV28 to TRBJ2-1; D tentatively fits TRBD1 or TRBD2 (6 bases each). Germline-derived CDR1 and CDR2 are MDHEN and SYDVKM. The CDR3 sequence is 17 residues long. The germline V and J ends were trimmed by 4 bases and 7 bases, with 23 bases remaining between them. DNA of the CDR3: TGTGCCAGCAGTTCCAATCGGGGGCCAAAACGCCTGAATGAGCAGTTCTTC. As protein: CASSSNRGPKRLNEQFF.

For the CDR3, the DNA is TGTGCCAGCAGTCGGTCAGCCTACAATGAGCAGTTCTTC. Amino acid sequence: CASSRSAYNEQFF. The chain has TRBV6-1 and TRBJ2-1; D not certain. The CDR3 is 13 residues long. V was trimmed by 5 bases and J by 2 bases, leaving 7 bases between them. Germline CDR1 reads MNHNS; CDR2 reads SASEGT.

The chain combines TRBV7-5 with TRBJ2-1; TRBD2 was called by the table and not checked on the DNA. TRBV7-5 is an annotated pseudogene. This CDR3 is 18 amino acids long. CDR3 DNA: TGTGCCAGAAGCCCCCCAACCCTACTAGTGGTGTCCTACAATGAGCAGTTCTTC. Protein product: CARSPPTLLVVSYNEQFF.

The gene calls are TRBV4-3 and TRBJ2-2; D is possibly TRBD1 (6 bases). This CDR3 spans 16 amino acids. Trimming left V 0 bases short and J 3 bases short, with 11 bases between. Per germline, CDR1 LGHNA and CDR2 YSLEER. The CDR3 DNA reads as TGCGCCAGCAGCCAAGATCTACAGGGCTACACCGGGGAGCTGTTTTTT. Protein: CASSQDLQGYTGELFF.

The chain has TRBV9 and TRBJ1-1; the D is unclear. The CDR3 contains 16 residues. The V and J ends lost 0 bases and 1 base respectively, with 13 bases between them. From germline, CDR1 is SGDLS and CDR2 YYNGEE. In DNA, the CDR3 is TGTGCCAGCAGCGTAGCGGCGGAACCGACGAACACTGAAGCTTTCTTT. It yields the protein CASSVAAEPTNTEAFF.

CDR3 DNA sequence: TGTGCCAGCGGGGGGGCCGGCTATGGCTACACCTTC. As protein: CASGGAGYGYTF. The chain carries TRBV7-9 and TRBJ1-2, with D possibly being TRBD1 (6 bases). The CDR3 is 12 residues long. Germline V gives CDR1 SEHNR, CDR2 FQNEAQ (reference sequence). Trimming shortened V by 8 bases and J by 4 bases, and 11 bases separated the two germline ends.

The V and J genes are TRBV19 and TRBJ2-7; TRBD1 is a possible D gene (6 bases). CDR3 length equals 15 residues. CDR1 and CDR2 (germline): LNHDA, SQIVND (reference sequence). Trimming took 1 base from V and 3 from J, leaving 13 bases between them. The CDR3, as DNA: TGTGCCAGTAGTATAGCTACAGGGCAAATCTACGAGCAGTACTTC. Translating it yields CASSIATGQIYEQYF.

This sequence joins TRBV7-9 and TRBJ1-1, with D maybe TRBD1 (6 bases). V was cut by 6 bases and J by 2 bases, with 13 bases left in between. The CDR3 length is 14 residues. Germline-derived CDR1 and CDR2 are SEHNR and FQNEAQ (reference sequence). The CDR3 DNA is TGTGCCAGCAGAAACAGGGAAATAAACACTGAAGCTTTCTTT. Residues: CASRNREINTEAFF. Based on the CDR3 plus reference TRBV7-9 and TRBJ1-1, the full variable domain is DTGVSQNPRHKITKRGQNVTFRCDPISEHNRLYWYRQTLGQGPEFLTYFQNEAQLEKSRLLSDRFSAERPKGSFSTLEIQRTEQGDSAMYLCASRNREINTEAFFGQGTRLTVV.

The CDR3 sequence: CASSAGLAATDTQYF. CDR3 coding DNA: TGTGCCAGCAGCGCCGGACTAGCGGCAACAGATACGCAGTATTTT. The rearrangement links TRBV9 to TRBJ2-3, with TRBD2 matching 10 bases. CDR3 length: 15 residues. Germline trimming cut 3 bases from V and 3 bases from J; bases unmatched to any gene: 4. CDR1 is SGDLS and CDR2 is YYNGEE in the germline V gene.

The rearrangement uses TRBV7-3 and TRBJ2-1; TRBD2 aligns across 8 bases. This CDR3 spans 14 amino acids. Germline V gene sequence: CDR1 SGHTA, CDR2 FQGTGA. V lost 1 base and J lost 9; bases outside the gene matches: 5. This chain's CDR3 is CASSLKREISEQFF. CDR3 nucleotides: TGTGCCAGCAGCTTAAAGCGGGAGATTAGTGAGCAGTTCTTC.

V usage is TRBV10-3 and J usage is TRBJ2-7, with TRBD2 matching over 9 bases. This CDR3 region has 16 residues. CDR1 is ENHRY, CDR2 SYGVKD, per germline. The J segment lost 4 bases and the V segment lost 2 bases, leaving 9 bases of the junction unmatched. This CDR3 reads CAISEDSGRAGYEQYF. The CDR3 DNA reads TGTGCCATCAGTGAGGATAGCGGGAGAGCGGGGTACGAGCAGTACTTC.

The J gene is TRBJ2-2, the V gene TRBV4-2, with D perhaps being TRBD1 or TRBD2 (6 bases each). The germline gives CDR1 LGHNA, CDR2 YNFKEQ. Trimming removed 1 base at V and 5 bases at J, with 20 bases between. The CDR3 consists of 18 residues. CDR3 protein: CASSQGGASGVATGELFF. The CDR3 nucleotides read TGTGCCAGCAGCCAAGGGGGGGCTTCGGGAGTGGCTACCGGGGAGCTGTTTTTT.

This sequence joins TRBV28 and TRBJ2-7, with 7 positions matching TRBD2. This CDR3 has 15 amino acids. Germline-derived CDR1 and CDR2 are MDHEN and SYDVKM. The trim removed 4 bases at V and 3 bases at J, leaving 9 bases unmatched. Here the CDR3 reads CASSSPSGAYYEQYF. CDR3 sequence (DNA): TGTGCCAGCAGTTCACCTAGCGGAGCTTACTACGAGCAGTACTTC.

Note on this clone: Other DNA sequences in the sample encode the same CDR3. The chain has TRBV7-2 and TRBJ2-2; TRBD2 matches 11 bases. Germline trimming cut 0 bases from V and 6 bases from J; bases unmatched to any gene: 3. CDR1 is SGHTA and CDR2 is FQGNSA in the germline V gene. The CDR3 has 16 residues. The CDR3: CASSLALAGVPGELFF. DNA of the CDR3: TGTGCCAGCAGCTTAGCACTAGCGGGAGTCCCCGGGGAGCTGTTTTTT.

The CDR3 sequence is CASSVDSSYGYTF. CDR3 coding DNA: TGTGCCAGCAGCGTGGACAGCTCCTATGGCTACACCTTC. The genes are TRBV7-3 and TRBJ1-2; perhaps TRBD1 as D (6 bases). Looked up from germline, CDR1 is SGHTA and CDR2 is FQGTGA. Deletions cut 5 bases from V and 4 bases from J, with 11 bases between. CDR3 length: 13 amino acids.

On this clone: A read error may be the cause here, since a much bigger clone is one base away. Within the sample, other DNA sequences also encode this same CDR3. The V and J genes are TRBV2 and TRBJ2-6; no clear D. V was shortened by 5 bases and J by 0 bases, with 5 bases between the two germline ends. Germline V gene data show CDR1 as SNHLY and CDR2 as FYNNEI. The CDR3 is 14 amino acids. For the CDR3, the DNA is TGTGCCAGCAGTAGGGACTCTGGGGCCAACGTCCTGACTTTC. This sequence encodes CASSRDSGANVLTF.

CDR3 region: CASTIAGTNTGELFF. CDR3 DNA: TGTGCCAGCACCATAGCGGGAACGAACACCGGGGAGCTGTTTTTT. This rearrangement joins TRBV28 to TRBJ2-2; 8 nucleotides agree with TRBD2. CDR1 is MDHEN, CDR2 SYDVKM, per germline. This CDR3 has 15 amino acids. J gave up 0 bases and V 7 bases, and 4 bases lay outside the gene matches. The full variable domain, its missing parts supplied by reference TRBV28 and TRBJ2-2, is DVKVTQSSRYLVKRTGEKVFLECVQDMDHENMFWYRQDPGLGLRLIYFSYDVKMKEKGDIPEGYSVSREKKERFSLILESASTNQTSMYLCASTIAGTNTGELFFGEGSRLTVL.

J is TRBJ1-2 and V is TRBV5-6; 8 bases are shared with TRBD1. The CDR3 is 13 residues long. The V gene end was trimmed by 3 bases and the J gene end by 7 bases; junction bases not matched to a gene: 5. Germline values: CDR1 SGHDT, CDR2 YYEEEE. CDR3: CASSSRGLGGYTF. CDR3 nucleotide sequence: TGTGCCAGCAGCTCCAGGGGGCTTGGTGGCTACACCTTC.

The table lists this clone with a count of one. This sample also contains other DNA sequences that code for the same CDR3. The rearrangement joins TRBV30 to TRBJ1-2; D unclear. The V end was cut by 2 bases, the J end by 4 bases, with 8 bases between. The V gene's germline CDR1 is GTSNPN and CDR2 SVGIG (reference sequence). This CDR3 region has 12 residues. The CDR3 bases are TGTGCCTGGAGTCGACCGACCTATGGCTACACCTTC. Encoded protein: CAWSRPTYGYTF.

The table lists this clone with a few counts. Written as DNA, the CDR3 is TGTGCCAGCAGTGACAGGGCACAGAACACTGAAGCTTTCTTT. It is translated as CASSDRAQNTEAFF. J is TRBJ1-1 and V is TRBV28, with 7 bases fitting TRBD1. The ends lost 5 bases at V and 1 base at J; junction bases unmatched: 4. Germline V gives CDR1 MDHEN, CDR2 SYDVKM. The CDR3 has 14 amino acids.

The chain employs TRBV5-1 and TRBJ2-3; TRBD1 might be the D (6 bases). Germline values: CDR1 SGHRS, CDR2 YFSETQ. This CDR3 contains 14 residues. V was shortened by 4 bases and J by 1 base, with 10 bases between the two germline ends. The DNA of the CDR3 is TGCGCCAGCAGCCCGACAGGCCGCACAGATACGCAGTATTTT. Translated, it gives CASSPTGRTDTQYF.

This chain links TRBV5-1 with TRBJ2-1; possible D gene TRBD2, 6 bases. Deletions cut 1 base from V and 2 bases from J, with 10 bases between. This CDR3 contains 15 residues. CDR1 is SGHRS, CDR2 YFSETQ, per germline. Written as DNA, the CDR3 is TGCGCCAGCAGCTTGTTCGGCGGGGCCTACAATGAGCAGTTCTTC. This translates into CASSLFGGAYNEQFF.

The V and J genes are TRBV6-5 and TRBJ1-2; 7 nucleotides line up with TRBD1. J gave up 3 bases and V 6 bases, and 10 bases lay outside the gene matches. The CDR3 is made up of 15 amino acids. The germline V gene has CDR1 MNHEY and CDR2 SVGAGI. The CDR3 protein is CASSRYGGGDYGYTF. The CDR3 bases are TGTGCCAGCAGCCGGTACGGAGGGGGCGACTATGGCTACACCTTC.